This TCR beta chain is drawn from a study of metastatic and nonmetastatic thyroid tumors. Study context: The study looked at repertoires side by side in blood and in tumor or nodule tissue from malignant and benign thyroid patients. Whole-study findings and limits: Within blood and tumor, benign nodules reportedly had significantly lower TCR beta diversity than malignant thyroid tumors did.

This clone occurred many times. Antigen unknown. Treatment of any kind had been given to no patient before thyroid surgery. In the original processing: Variation in CDR3 across clinicopathological groups served as the basis for constructing a distant-metastasis classifier in papillary thyroid cancer. MiXCR reprocessed the PCR reads for TCRdb. For this entry, the V and J calls and clone size follow TCRdb and not the study's own pipeline. The sample shows some 33,000 clones, approximately 15% of them seen only once. Per the germline V gene, CDR1 is SGHVS and CDR2 is FQNEAQ. V was clipped by 2 bases and J by 12 bases, with 14 bases between them. The CDR3 spans 13 residues.

The chain combines TRBV7-8 with TRBJ2-1; D is unresolved. Material: blood. The sequence derives from a male donor with papillary thyroid cancer or a benign thyroid nodule (not recorded which). Some clones in this sample may be carry-over from other donors' samples. The CDR3 DNA follows: TGTGCCAGCAGCTTATTGGTGGTGGGATCGCAGTTCTTC. Translation: CASSLLVVGSQFF.